A selection of T cell receptor beta chains follows, all from one sample in a study of blood T cell repertoires in COVID-19. Sequenced by immunoSEQ multiplex PCR; TCRdb stores in-frame clones only, minus some. The sample consists of more than 250,000 clones, about 90% of them appearing once. The sample consisted of peripheral blood. The source is a woman aged 30 to 39 who had recovered from COVID-19. Both conserved end residues are part of each CDR3. A D gene is named only where the DNA matches it firmly. Only some rows state a clone size, as once, few, many or a class for expanded clones.

V,D,J,size,CDR3,DNA
TRBV5-6,-,TRBJ1-3,-,CASTTTGLGNTIYF,TGTGCCAGCACCACAACAGGGTTGGGAAACACCATATATTTT
TRBV7-2,TRBD2,TRBJ2-1,-,CASSLEIGRSEQFF,TGTGCCAGCAGCTTAGAGATCGGGAGGAGTGAGCAGTTCTTC
TRBV6-4,-,TRBJ2-2,-,CASSDSSTRETGELFF,TGTGCCAGCAGTGACTCGAGTACCCGGGAGACCGGGGAGCTGTTTTTT
TRBV12-5,TRBD2,TRBJ2-1,-,CASGLITSGRWNEQFF,TGTGCTAGTGGTTTGATCACTAGCGGGAGGTGGAATGAGCAGTTCTTC
TRBV19,-,TRBJ1-2,once,CASSSPEGYGYTF,TGTGCCAGTAGTAGTCCAGAGGGCTATGGCTACACCTTC
TRBV9,TRBD1,TRBJ1-4,-,CASSAGQGNEKLFF,TGTGCCAGCAGCGCCGGACAGGGTAATGAAAAACTGTTTTTT
TRBV24-1,TRBD1,TRBJ2-5,-,CATSEGTGIAGETQYF,TGTGCCACCAGTGAGGGGACAGGGATAGCCGGAGAGACCCAGTACTTC
TRBV27,-,TRBJ2-3,-,CASSLDSLGTDTQYF,TGTGCCAGCAGTTTAGACTCCCTTGGGACAGATACGCAGTATTTT
TRBV6-6,TRBD1,TRBJ1-2,-,CASRLGTGGAYGYTF,TGTGCCAGCCGGTTGGGGACAGGGGGCGCTTATGGCTACACCTTC
TRBV6-4,-,TRBJ2-1,many,CASSDSTSGYNEQFF,TGTGCCAGCAGTGACTCCACGTCAGGATACAATGAGCAGTTCTTC
TRBV10-3,TRBD1,TRBJ1-1,-,CAVGQGAMTEAFF,TGTGCCGTCGGACAGGGGGCCATGACTGAAGCTTTCTTT
TRBV10-3,-,TRBJ1-1,-,CATRGRGDTEAFF,TGTGCCACCAGGGGTCGGGGAGACACTGAAGCTTTCTTT
TRBV3-1/TRBV3-2,-,TRBJ2-5,-,CASSQAGDREYF,TGTGCCAGCAGCCAAGCTGGAGACCGGGAGTACTTC
TRBV24-1,-,TRBJ2-5,-,CATSDSRQGGGETQYF,TGTGCCACCAGTGATTCGCGACAGGGAGGAGGAGAGACCCAGTACTTC
TRBV2,TRBD2,TRBJ2-7,-,CASSVGLAGEQYF,TGTGCCAGCAGTGTGGGACTAGCGGGGGAGCAGTACTTC
TRBV29-1,-,TRBJ2-3,-,CSVDDGRTDTQYF,TGCAGCGTTGACGACGGGAGAACAGATACGCAGTATTTT
TRBV4-1,TRBD2,TRBJ2-7,-,CASSQDIVGGAYEQYF,TGCGCCAGCAGCCAAGATATCGTGGGGGGGGCCTACGAGCAGTACTTC
TRBV7-9,TRBD1,TRBJ1-2,-,CASSGGRDRENYGYTF,TGTGCCAGCAGCGGCGGCCGGGACAGAGAGAACTATGGCTACACCTTC
TRBV6-5,TRBD2,TRBJ2-1,-,CASSRLGGMSNEQFF,TGTGCCAGCAGCCGGCTCGGGGGGATGAGCAACGAGCAGTTCTTC
TRBV5-1,-,TRBJ2-7,-,CASSPLAGGTYEQYF,TGCGCCAGCAGCCCACTAGCTGGGGGGACCTACGAGCAGTACTTC
TRBV28,TRBD1,TRBJ1-2,-,CAISRPTGGISGYTF,TGTGCGATCAGTAGACCAACAGGGGGGATTAGTGGCTACACCTTC
TRBV6-5,-,TRBJ2-1,-,CASLTRMGNEQFF,TGTGCCAGCCTAACTAGGATGGGCAATGAGCAGTTCTTC
TRBV2,-,TRBJ1-1,-,CASSEAGYTEAFF,TGTGCCAGCAGTGAGGCAGGGTACACTGAAGCTTTCTTT
TRBV15,-,TRBJ2-5,-,CATSIIADQETQYF,TGTGCCACCAGCATAATAGCGGACCAAGAGACCCAGTACTTC
TRBV28,-,TRBJ2-5,-,CASSLYRGKRETQYF,TGTGCCAGCAGTTTATACCGGGGGAAGCGAGAGACCCAGTACTTC